The rows below give T cell receptor beta chains drawn from one sample of a study of T-cell reconstitution after alpha-beta-depleted transplantation in children. TCRdb processed the PCR reads anew with MiXCR; each CDR3 protein has one entry. The table has fewer than 450,000 distinct CDR3 sequences, about 16% seen once. The input for sequencing was PBMCs, mostly from graft donor cells, taken 360 days after TCRalphabeta/CD19-depleted stem cell transplant. The receptors originated from a male patient between 2 and 9 years old who had a stem cell transplant for acute lymphoblastic leukemia, so the T cells may come from the graft donor. The conserved cysteine and the conserved F or W are not part of the CDR3 here. Each record gives: V gene, CDR3 protein.

V: TRBV7-6
CDR3: ASSLEPNTEAF

V: TRBV7-8
CDR3: ASSPTGAGDTQY

V: TRBV28
CDR3: ASSSQMVTDTQY

V: TRBV5-5
CDR3: ASSLTHRDTEAF

V: TRBV4-2
CDR3: ASSQDDRGGGELF

V: TRBV20-1
CDR3: SARPTGRGPYNEQF

V: TRBV5-1
CDR3: ASSLAAGEAQETQY

V: TRBV12-3/TRBV12-4
CDR3: ASSRQSYGELF

V: TRBV29-1
CDR3: SVGGSTGKEETQY

V: TRBV12-3/TRBV12-4
CDR3: ASSPPTRTQY

V: TRBV4-1
CDR3: ASSQLREVF

V: TRBV7-6
CDR3: ASSPTGGLYNEQF

V: TRBV19
CDR3: ASSIAIGDNLYVADTQY

V: TRBV12-3/TRBV12-4
CDR3: ASSVGTLGQPQH

V: TRBV2
CDR3: ASSGWDRDYEQY

V: TRBV7-2
CDR3: ASSYRGSDNQPQH

V: TRBV5-1
CDR3: ASSLAPAGETGELF

V: TRBV4-2
CDR3: ASSPTPTLAGDSTDTQY

V: TRBV9
CDR3: ASSSYGGVSSYNEQF

V: TRBV25-1
CDR3: ASSDFRGSAEAF

V: TRBV6-2/TRBV6-3
CDR3: ASSYSKETGGIYQH

V: TRBV27
CDR3: ASSLYPEETQY

V: TRBV5-1
CDR3: ASSFVSNTGELF

V: TRBV6-5
CDR3: ASSYGRWGSTEAF

V: TRBV28
CDR3: ASSSSTLSWEETQY

V: TRBV4-1
CDR3: ASSQDGLGPNSYEQY

V: TRBV28
CDR3: ASSSSGTHEQY

V: TRBV7-9
CDR3: ASSLGLALNEQF

V: TRBV20-1
CDR3: SGMSPFGVGTDTQY

V: TRBV2
CDR3: ASSPLGGQF

V: TRBV4-3
CDR3: ASSQDAVPITGELF

V: TRBV20-1
CDR3: SARTSGNYNEQF

V: TRBV5-5
CDR3: ASSLRTGPSYEQF

V: TRBV10-3
CDR3: AISAGGLASPLH

V: TRBV11-1
CDR3: ASRFGPHQETQY

V: TRBV9
CDR3: ASSVANTNEQF

V: TRBV6-5
CDR3: ASSWIVNTGELF

V: TRBV10-3
CDR3: AISEVWGLSRRSYNEQF

V: TRBV10-3
CDR3: AISGPDKPTGELF

V: TRBV28
CDR3: ASSSFQGGATAYNEQF

V: TRBV6-1
CDR3: ASSENAAAFGYEQY

V: TRBV24-1
CDR3: ATSDSGNTEAF

V: TRBV6-1
CDR3: ASSIRGPETQY

V: TRBV29-1
CDR3: SVDGTGGTDTQY

V: TRBV5-1
CDR3: ASRSRADEQY

V: TRBV7-3
CDR3: ASSLSGRGAKNIQY

V: TRBV28
CDR3: ASSGGYYGYT

V: TRBV27
CDR3: ASSRDLSTVAKNIQY

V: TRBV10-3
CDR3: AIRLAGSTDTQY

V: TRBV4-2
CDR3: ASSPPSRTGGLSSTEAF

V: TRBV24-1
CDR3: ATQDSHVGEQF

V: TRBV12-3/TRBV12-4
CDR3: ASSSLIHNEQF

V: TRBV12-3/TRBV12-4
CDR3: ASSPGLNNEQF

V: TRBV9
CDR3: ASSVRSSYNSPLH

V: TRBV20-1
CDR3: SARIGTNNEQF

V: TRBV5-1
CDR3: ASSPRERELF

V: TRBV15
CDR3: ATSRGDRQPTDTQY

V: TRBV12-3/TRBV12-4
CDR3: ASSPRTGLPVNTEAF

V: TRBV7-2
CDR3: ASSLRVVETQY

V: TRBV6-5
CDR3: ASSTPQTARETQY